The 32 T cell receptor beta chains below all came from one sample that was sequenced in a study of cytomegalovirus exposure and HLA in healthy donors. 13 Jbeta primers and 60 Vbeta primers were used for the PCR. TCRdb's copy holds only in-frame clones and misses some; the assay was immunoSEQ multiplex PCR. The sample lists over 150,000 clones, about 80% seen once, with around 4.5% in the top ten. Sequencing used PBMCs. The receptors come from a man aged 25 to 40 in good health and CMV-seronegative.

This clone was seen more than once but under ten times. CDR3 loop: CASSSTGTLSETQYF. The CDR3 region has the DNA TGTGCCAGCAGCTCAACCGGGACTCTAAGCGAGACCCAGTACTTC. The rearrangement joins TRBV11-3 to TRBJ2-5, with D perhaps matching TRBD2 (6 bases). The ends were cut back, 4 bases at V and 5 bases at J, with 17 bases in the middle. From germline, CDR1 is SGHNT and CDR2 YENEEA. The CDR3 length is 15 residues.

V and J are TRBV5-8 and TRBJ2-7, with 9 bases lining up with TRBD1. Per the germline V gene, CDR1 is SGHTS and CDR2 is YDEGEE. This CDR3 comprises 13 residues. With 4 bases clipped from V and 2 bases from J, the junction kept 1 base outside the gene matches. CDR3 nucleotides: TGTGCCAGCAGCAGGACAGGGGCCTACGAGCAGTACTTC. This translates into CASSRTGAYEQYF.

The J gene is TRBJ1-2, the V gene TRBV4-3; 10 nucleotides line up with TRBD1. This CDR3 is built from 15 residues. The germline V gene has CDR1 LGHNA and CDR2 YSLEER. The J segment lost 8 bases and the V segment lost 2 bases, leaving 8 bases of the junction unmatched. The CDR3 here is CASSQPGQGQRGYTF. The CDR3 DNA reads TGCGCCAGCAGCCAACCGGGACAGGGGCAAAGGGGCTACACCTTC.

The V and J genes are TRBV28 and TRBJ2-5, with a tentative D call TRBD1 (6 bases). The CDR3 contains 15 residues. V lost 3 bases, J lost 3 bases, and 14 bases lay in between. Germline CDR1 is MDHEN and CDR2 is SYDVKM. The CDR3 here is CASSFAGAPEETQYF. The CDR3 DNA follows: TGTGCCAGCAGTTTTGCAGGGGCGCCTGAAGAGACCCAGTACTTC.

The chain joins TRBV4-3 to TRBJ2-1, with D perhaps matching TRBD2 (6 bases). Per the germline V gene, CDR1 is LGHNA and CDR2 is YSLEER. Trimming cost V 5 bases and J 2 bases, with 13 bases left between them. This CDR3 is built from 15 residues. CDR3 in amino acids: CASSWDSQPYNEQFF. As DNA, the CDR3 is TGCGCCAGCAGCTGGGACTCCCAGCCCTACAATGAGCAGTTCTTC.

V usage is TRBV9 and J usage is TRBJ2-7; 9 bases line up with TRBD2. This CDR3 region has 15 residues. Germline V CDR1 and CDR2: SGDLS, YYNGEE. The V gene end was trimmed by 3 bases and the J gene end by 3 bases; junction bases not matched to a gene: 7. CDR3 sequence reads: CASSAGSGRNYEQYF. The CDR3 coding sequence is TGTGCCAGCAGCGCCGGTAGCGGGAGAAACTACGAGCAGTACTTC.

The chain combines TRBV9 with TRBJ2-3; 14 bases are a match to TRBD2. Germline V lookup: CDR1 SGDLS, CDR2 YYNGEE. Trimming removed 7 bases from V and 4 bases from J; junction bases left unmatched: 14. The CDR3 runs 18 residues. As DNA, the CDR3 is TGTGCCAGCTCGGGGACTAGCGGGGGCCCCCAGGGTGCAGATACGCAGTATTTT. This codes for CASSGTSGGPQGADTQYF.

V is TRBV11-2 and J is TRBJ2-3, with 10 bases fitting TRBD2. The CDR3 covers 16 residues. In germline, CDR1 is SGHAT, CDR2 FQNNGV. With V trimmed by 1 base and J by 1 base, 2 bases remained unmatched. The CDR3 DNA sequence: TGTGCCAGCAGCTTAGCTACTAGCGGGGGCACAGATACGCAGTATTTT. Translated: CASSLATSGGTDTQYF.

This CDR3 reads CASSQAPPGTQYF. The CDR3 coding sequence is TGCGCCAGCAGCCAAGCCCCTCCGGGTACGCAGTATTTT. V usage is TRBV4-1 and J usage is TRBJ2-3; D gene uncertain. Germline V CDR1 and CDR2: MGHRA, YSYEKL. The CDR3 covers 13 residues. V was pared by 1 base and J by 8 bases, with 10 bases between.

The genes are TRBV6-1 and TRBJ1-3; 8 bases map to TRBD1. V was pared by 3 bases and J by 3 bases, with 7 bases of the junction left unmatched. The germline gives CDR1 MNHNS, CDR2 SASEGT. There are 16 residues in the CDR3. CDR3 loop: CASSEHDRGGGNTIYF. CDR3 in DNA: TGTGCCAGCAGTGAGCACGACAGGGGAGGTGGAAACACCATATATTTT.

This chain connects TRBV28 to TRBJ1-2; D is uncertain. The CDR3 contains 13 residues. V was trimmed by 2 bases and J by 7 bases, leaving 11 bases between them. The germline gives CDR1 MDHEN, CDR2 SYDVKM. The DNA of the CDR3 is TGTGCCAGCAGTTTAGCCCAGGCGCGTGGCTACACCTTC. Translation gives CASSLAQARGYTF.

This chain joins TRBV6-1 and TRBJ2-3, with a tentative D call TRBD1 (6 bases). The CDR3 loop spans 15 amino acids. From germline, CDR1 is MNHNS and CDR2 SASEGT. Between the trimmed V and J ends, which lost 4 bases and 3 bases, there was a span of 14 bases. The CDR3 loop reads CASSVLQGGTDTQYF. In DNA, the CDR3 is TGTGCCAGCAGTGTTTTACAGGGTGGGACAGATACGCAGTATTTT.

V gene TRBV9 combines with J gene TRBJ2-2; D might be TRBD1 (5 bases). V gave up 0 bases and J gave up 5 bases, with 14 bases separating them. The CDR3 has 16 amino acids. The germline V gene encodes CDR1 SGDLS and CDR2 YYNGEE. Written as DNA, the CDR3 is TGTGCCAGCAGCGTAGCAGGGATACAACAAACCGGGGAGCTGTTTTTT. Its translation: CASSVAGIQQTGELFF.

This sequence joins TRBV23-1 and TRBJ1-2; D possibly corresponds to TRBD1 (5 bases). TRBV23-1 is treated as an ORF (open reading frame) with a function not yet certain. The V end lost 11 bases, the J end lost 4 bases, and 17 bases lay between the germline ends. The CDR3 spans 13 residues. As DNA, the CDR3 is TGCGCCGGGGGGTTAATACTTCCCTATGGCTACACCTTC. Amino acids: CAGGLILPYGYTF.

This chain connects TRBV14 to TRBJ1-1; the match to TRBD1 covers 9 bases. CDR3 length: 15 residues. With 3 bases clipped from V and 4 bases from J, the junction kept 6 bases outside the gene matches. Germline values: CDR1 SGHDN, CDR2 FVKESK. Here the CDR3 reads CASSHNRGRGTEAFF. CDR3 DNA: TGTGCCAGCAGCCATAACAGGGGGCGCGGCACTGAAGCTTTCTTT.

This chain links TRBV7-9 with TRBJ2-7; 11 bases map to TRBD1. CDR1 and CDR2 from the germline V gene are SEHNR and FQNEAQ (reference sequence). The length of the CDR3 is 15 residues. Trimming took 5 bases from V and 5 from J; bases not matched to a gene: 8. CDR3 in amino acids: CASSPPGTGGHEQYF. In nucleotides, the CDR3 is TGTGCCAGCAGCCCCCCAGGGACAGGGGGTCACGAGCAGTACTTC.

This chain joins TRBV28 and TRBJ1-3; the D gene is possibly TRBD1 (6 bases). Germline V gene data show CDR1 as MDHEN and CDR2 as SYDVKM. This CDR3 is 15 amino acids long. V was cut by 6 bases and J by 2 bases, with 14 bases left in between. DNA of the CDR3: TGTGCCAGCAGCTCAACAGGGCAGCCTGGAAACACCATATATTTT. This translates into CASSSTGQPGNTIYF.

This rearrangement joins TRBV30 to TRBJ1-6; the D is unclear. V dropped 3 bases and J dropped 10 bases, with 16 bases sitting between them. Germline V gene data show CDR1 as GTSNPN and CDR2 as SVGIG (reference sequence). This CDR3 contains 14 residues. The CDR3 DNA is TGTGCCTGGAGGGCAGTCCCAAAAGTCTCACCCCTCCACTTT. It encodes CAWRAVPKVSPLHF.

The chain is built from TRBV6-6 and TRBJ2-2; no firm D call. Germline CDR1 is MNHNY and CDR2 is SVGAGI (reference sequence). The CDR3 extends over 12 amino acids. Trimming took 4 bases from V and 5 from J, leaving 5 bases between them. This CDR3 is CASSFRTGELFF. CDR3 in DNA: TGTGCCAGCAGTTTTCGTACCGGGGAGCTGTTTTTT.

The J gene is TRBJ2-7, the V gene TRBV30; weak D call: TRBD1 (5 bases). The CDR3 contains 15 residues. V lost 0 bases, J lost 0 bases, and 12 bases lay in between. Germline assignment: CDR1 GTSNPN and CDR2 SVGIG (reference sequence). The CDR3, as DNA: TGTGCCTGGAGTGTACGGGCAGGGCCCTCCTACGAGCAGTACTTC. Encoded protein: CAWSVRAGPSYEQYF.

This chain connects TRBV7-9 to TRBJ2-2; D unresolved. CDR1 and CDR2 from the germline V gene are SEHNR and FQNEAQ (reference sequence). The CDR3 extends over 15 amino acids. V was clipped by 3 bases and J by 5 bases, with 13 bases between them. The CDR3 is CASSFLTAGTGELFF. The CDR3 bases are TGTGCCAGCAGCTTCTTAACCGCCGGGACCGGGGAGCTGTTTTTT.

The rearrangement uses TRBV6-1 and TRBJ1-2; 11 bases line up with TRBD1. This CDR3 comprises 16 residues. V was pared by 2 bases and J by 2 bases, with 4 bases of the junction left unmatched. In germline, CDR1 is MNHNS, CDR2 SASEGT. CDR3 nucleotide sequence: TGTGCCAGCAGTGAACGGGACAGGGGGTTGAACTATGGCTACACCTTC. It encodes CASSERDRGLNYGYTF.

This clone came up once. At one boundary the junction diverges from the germline segment, which might be a read error. The J gene is TRBJ2-5, the V gene TRBV7-9; 10 bases line up with TRBD1. CDR1 SEHNR and CDR2 FQNEAQ come from the germline V gene (reference sequence). The CDR3 is made up of 15 amino acids. The CDR3 is CSSSLWDRGEETQYF. The CDR3 DNA reads as TGTTCCAGCAGCTTGTGGGACAGGGGAGAGGAGACCCAGTACTTC.

The chain recombines TRBV6-5 with TRBJ1-2; no clear D gene. V lost 0 bases and J 8 bases, leaving 16 bases between the germline ends. CDR1 is MNHEY and CDR2 is SVGAGI in the germline V gene. The CDR3 is 15 residues long. CDR3 nucleotides: TGTGCCAGCAGTTACTCGAGGATTTCCTCGGGAGGCTACACCTTC. Translating gives CASSYSRISSGGYTF.

V is TRBV7-2 and J is TRBJ2-7, with D perhaps TRBD1 (6 bases). V was shortened by 4 bases and J by 4 bases, with 14 bases between the two germline ends. Germline loops: CDR1 SGHTA, CDR2 FQGNSA. This CDR3 contains 14 residues. CDR3 sequence: CASSWPGTLYEQYF. The CDR3 nucleotides read TGTGCCAGCAGCTGGCCCGGGACACTTTACGAGCAGTACTTC.

The chain combines TRBV29-1 with TRBJ1-3; D is ambiguous. This CDR3 has 11 residues. Per the germline V gene, CDR1 is SQVTM and CDR2 is ANQGSEA. CDR3 nucleotide sequence: TGCAGTACTTTCTCTGGAAACACCATATATTTT. Amino acid sequence: CSTFSGNTIYF.

This clone turned up a few times. The CDR3: CASSLFLAGGSTGELFF. CDR3 DNA: TGTGCCAGCAGTTTATTTCTAGCGGGAGGGAGCACCGGGGAGCTGTTTTTT. This chain connects TRBV27 to TRBJ2-2; 12 bases match TRBD2. Looked up from germline, CDR1 is MNHEY and CDR2 is SMNVEV (reference sequence). The CDR3 extends over 17 amino acids. J gave up 4 bases and V 1 base, and 4 bases lay outside the gene matches.

The chain carries TRBV28 and TRBJ2-2; no firm D call. Germline V gives CDR1 MDHEN, CDR2 SYDVKM. V was shortened by 5 bases and J by 5 bases, with 12 bases between the two germline ends. The CDR3 runs 14 residues. The CDR3 loop reads CASSPYPRTGELFF. The CDR3 nucleotides are TGTGCCAGCAGTCCATATCCGAGGACCGGGGAGCTGTTTTTT.

The chain employs TRBV19 and TRBJ1-1; D gene unclear. The V and J ends lost 2 bases and 2 bases respectively, with 9 bases between them. The CDR3 covers 14 residues. The germline CDR1 and CDR2 sequences are LNHDA and SQIVND (reference sequence). The DNA for the CDR3 is TGTGCCAGTAGTATATCAGTGATAAACACTGAAGCTTTCTTT. Protein sequence: CASSISVINTEAFF.

This clone was counted a single time. The chain uses TRBV19 and TRBJ2-1, with 8 positions matching TRBD2. The CDR3 is 13 residues long. Germline loops: CDR1 LNHDA, CDR2 SQIVND (reference sequence). V lost 5 bases, J lost 15 bases, and 12 bases stayed unmatched. The CDR3 reads CASSSLSGSPGFF. In DNA, the CDR3 is TGTGCCAGTAGTTCCCTGAGCGGGAGCCCCGGGTTCTTC. Together with reference TRBV19 and TRBJ2-1, the CDR3 gives the full variable domain: DGGITQSPKYLFRKEGQNVTLSCEQNLNHDAMYWYRQDPGQGLRLIYYSQIVNDFQKGDIAEGYSVSREKKESFPLTVTSAQKNPTAFYLCASSSLSGSPGFFGPGTRLTVL.

The genes are TRBV29-1 and TRBJ1-1; the D is unclear. Germline V lookup: CDR1 SQVTM, CDR2 ANQGSEA. The V end was cut by 7 bases, the J end by 0 bases, with 18 bases between. The CDR3 is 15 residues long. The CDR3 here is CSGTTPLTLNTEAFF. The CDR3 coding sequence is TGCAGCGGAACGACACCTTTAACCTTGAACACTGAAGCTTTCTTT.

The chain recombines TRBV10-3 with TRBJ2-2; 11 bases map to TRBD2. V shed 7 bases, J shed 8 bases, and the junction held 12 bases outside the gene matches. The CDR3 extends over 16 amino acids. From germline, CDR1 is ENHRY and CDR2 SYGVKD. CDR3 coding DNA: TGTGCCATCACCCCACTAGCGGGGGTTCCCAGGGGGGAGCTGTTTTTT. It codes for CAITPLAGVPRGELFF.